Below are 8 T cell receptor beta chains sequenced from a single sample in a study of cytomegalovirus exposure and HLA in healthy donors. The PCR contained 60 Vbeta and 13 Jbeta primers. Sequencing was performed with immunoSEQ multiplex PCR; in TCRdb, only in-frame clones are kept and a portion is missing. In the table there are 150,000 to 200,000 clones, roughly 13% of which are singletons. The sequenced sample consisted of PBMCs. The source is a man in his forties or fifties in good health and CMV-seropositive.

This clone was seen a few times. The gene calls are TRBV2 and TRBJ2-5; 8 bases fit TRBD1. Germline CDR1 and CDR2: SNHLY and FYNNEI. The junction had 9 bases not matched to a gene; V was cut back by 8 bases and J by 4 bases. The CDR3 has 14 residues. CDR3 DNA: TGTGCCAGCGAGCACTTTACAGGGGGAGAGACCCAGTACTTC. This codes for CASEHFTGGETQYF. Based on the CDR3 plus reference TRBV2 and TRBJ2-5, the full variable domain is EPEVTQTPSHQVTQMGQEVILRCVPISNHLYFYWYRQILGQKVEFLVSFYNNEISEKSEIFDDQFSVERPDGSNFTLKIRSTKLEDSAMYFCASEHFTGGETQYFGPGTRLLVL.

The V gene is TRBV6-5, the J gene TRBJ1-2; D ambiguous. CDR1 MNHEY and CDR2 SVGAGI come from the germline V gene. Trimming pared 5 bases from V and 3 bases from J, leaving 10 bases between. The CDR3 loop spans 13 amino acids. The CDR3 DNA is TGTGCCAGCAGTCCCACAGCCTACTATGGCTACACCTTC. Its protein is CASSPTAYYGYTF.

The V gene is TRBV10-2, the J gene TRBJ1-1, with 7 bases fitting TRBD1. After removal of 7 bases from V and 0 bases from J, the junction contained 5 bases not matched to a gene. Looked up from germline, CDR1 is WSHSY and CDR2 is SAAADI. This CDR3 is 14 amino acids long. CDR3 coding DNA: TGCGCCAGCATCGAGGACAGGTTGAACACTGAAGCTTTCTTT. Its translation is CASIEDRLNTEAFF.

The chain has TRBV7-8 and TRBJ2-7; D perhaps matches TRBD2 (5 bases). CDR1 and CDR2 (germline): SGHVS, FQNEAQ. Trimming removed 2 bases from V and 4 bases from J, with 18 bases in between. The CDR3 has 16 residues. The CDR3 nucleotides are TGTGCCAGCAGCTTAAACCCTTGGGAGAACAATTACGAGCAGTACTTC. Encoded protein: CASSLNPWENNYEQYF.

This clone has only a few counts. The V call is TRBV5-6, the J call TRBJ2-5; a possible D gene is TRBD2 (6 bases). Germline-derived CDR1 and CDR2 are SGHDT and YYEEEE. The V end lost 4 bases, the J end lost 3 bases, and 19 bases lay between the germline ends. CDR3 length: 16 amino acids. In DNA form, the CDR3 reads TGTGCCAGCAGCAGCTTATTATCGGGACTCAAAGAGACCCAGTACTTC. Its protein is CASSSLLSGLKETQYF.

This clone was detected a few times. CDR3 bases: TGCGCCAGCAGCCAAGACGAGGGCCCAGGAGGCTACACCTTC. Encoded protein: CASSQDEGPGGYTF. The V and J genes are TRBV4-3 and TRBJ1-2; no clear D. Trimming cost V 0 bases and J 8 bases, with 13 bases left between them. Germline-derived CDR1 and CDR2 are LGHNA and YSLEER. The CDR3 contains 14 residues.

V usage is TRBV7-2 and J usage is TRBJ2-5; 7 bases line up with TRBD2. Unmatched junction bases numbered 11, after V lost 5 bases and J lost 5 bases. CDR3 length: 15 residues. Looked up from germline, CDR1 is SGHTA and CDR2 is FQGNSA. The CDR3: CASSLRLAPWETQYF. The DNA of the CDR3 is TGTGCCAGCAGCCTCCGACTAGCCCCCTGGGAGACCCAGTACTTC.

This clone appeared a few times. The rearrangement links TRBV5-1 to TRBJ2-7, with 8 positions matching TRBD1. The CDR3 spans 15 residues. Germline V CDR1 and CDR2: SGHRS, YFSETQ. The trim removed 2 bases at V and 1 base at J, leaving 5 bases unmatched. This CDR3 is CASSLQGGESYEQYF. CDR3 in DNA: TGCGCCAGCAGCTTACAGGGGGGTGAGTCCTACGAGCAGTACTTC.